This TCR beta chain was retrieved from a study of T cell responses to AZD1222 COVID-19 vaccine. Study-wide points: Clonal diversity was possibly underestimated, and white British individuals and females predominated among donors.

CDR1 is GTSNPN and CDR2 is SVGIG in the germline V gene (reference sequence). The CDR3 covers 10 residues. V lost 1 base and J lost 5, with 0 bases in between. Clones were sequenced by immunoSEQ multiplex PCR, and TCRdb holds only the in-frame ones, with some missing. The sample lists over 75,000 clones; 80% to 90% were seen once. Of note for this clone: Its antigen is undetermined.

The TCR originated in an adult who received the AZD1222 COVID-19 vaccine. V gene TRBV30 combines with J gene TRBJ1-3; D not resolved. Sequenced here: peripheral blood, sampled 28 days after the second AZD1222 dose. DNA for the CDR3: TGTGCCTGGAGTGGAAACACCATATATTTT. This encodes CAWSGNTIYF.